This T cell receptor (beta chain) comes out of a study of shared clonotypes between healthy human individuals. Caucasian adults living in Nashville, Tennessee, provided all samples. Method: immunoSEQ multiplex PCR; TCRdb's copy keeps in-frame clones and lacks some. The sample contains roughly 2.4 million clones, approximately 95% of which appear only once. This CDR3 region has 14 residues. Germline CDR1 is MNHNY and CDR2 is SVGAGI (reference sequence). V was clipped by 6 bases and J by 1 base, with 13 bases between them. This rearrangement joins TRBV6-6 to TRBJ2-7; D not certain. Sequenced material: naive CD4+ T cells sorted from blood. Subset given: CD45RA+ positively selected. The TCR originated in a man aged 18 to 29 in good health. Here the CDR3 DNA reads TGTGCCAGCAGGGACGGGTTGCGTTCCTACGAGCAGTACTTC. Protein product: CASRDGLRSYEQYF.